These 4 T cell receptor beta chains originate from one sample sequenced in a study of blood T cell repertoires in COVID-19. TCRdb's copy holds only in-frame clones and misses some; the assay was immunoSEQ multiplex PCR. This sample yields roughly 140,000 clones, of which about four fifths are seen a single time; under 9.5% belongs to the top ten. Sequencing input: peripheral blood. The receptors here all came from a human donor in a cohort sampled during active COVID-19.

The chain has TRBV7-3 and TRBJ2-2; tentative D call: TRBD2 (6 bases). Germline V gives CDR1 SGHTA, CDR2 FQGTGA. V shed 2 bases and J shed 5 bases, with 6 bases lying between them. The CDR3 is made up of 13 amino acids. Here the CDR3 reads CASSLRGTGELFF. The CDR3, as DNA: TGTGCCAGCAGCTTACGGGGGACCGGGGAGCTGTTTTTT.

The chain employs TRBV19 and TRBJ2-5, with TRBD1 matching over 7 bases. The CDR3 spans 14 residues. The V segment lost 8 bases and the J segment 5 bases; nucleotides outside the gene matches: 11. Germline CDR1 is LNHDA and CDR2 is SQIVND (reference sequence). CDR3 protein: CASHYHTGAETQYF. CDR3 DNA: TGTGCCAGTCACTACCACACAGGGGCGGAGACCCAGTACTTC.

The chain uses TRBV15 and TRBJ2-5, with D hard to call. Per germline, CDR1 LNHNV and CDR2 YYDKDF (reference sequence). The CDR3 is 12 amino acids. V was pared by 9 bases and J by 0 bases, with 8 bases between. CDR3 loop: CATKRDQETQYF. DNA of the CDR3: TGTGCCACTAAACGGGACCAAGAGACCCAGTACTTC. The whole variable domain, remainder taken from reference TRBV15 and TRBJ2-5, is DAMVIQNPRYQVTQFGKPVTLSCSQTLNHNVMYWYQQKSSQAPKLLFHYYDKDFNNEADTPDNFQSRRPNTSFCFLDIRSPGLGDTAMYLCATKRDQETQYFGPGTRLLVL.

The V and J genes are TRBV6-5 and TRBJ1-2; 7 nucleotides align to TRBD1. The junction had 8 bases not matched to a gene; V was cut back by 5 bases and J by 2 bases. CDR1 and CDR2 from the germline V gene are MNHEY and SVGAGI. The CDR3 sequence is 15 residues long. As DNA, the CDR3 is TGTGCCAGCAGTCGCCTCGGACAGGCGAACTATGGCTACACCTTC. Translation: CASSRLGQANYGYTF.